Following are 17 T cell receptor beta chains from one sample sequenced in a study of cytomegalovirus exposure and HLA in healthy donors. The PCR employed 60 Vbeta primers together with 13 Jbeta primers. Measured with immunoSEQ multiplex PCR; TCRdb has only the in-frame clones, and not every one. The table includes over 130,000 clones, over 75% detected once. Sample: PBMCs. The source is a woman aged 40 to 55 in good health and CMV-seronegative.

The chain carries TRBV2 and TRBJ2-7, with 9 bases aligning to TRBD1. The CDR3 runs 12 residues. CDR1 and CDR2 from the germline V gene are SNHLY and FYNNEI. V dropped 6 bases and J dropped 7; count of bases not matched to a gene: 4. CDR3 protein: CASRTTGGEQYF. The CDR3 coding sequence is TGTGCCAGCAGGACGACAGGGGGGGAGCAGTACTTC.

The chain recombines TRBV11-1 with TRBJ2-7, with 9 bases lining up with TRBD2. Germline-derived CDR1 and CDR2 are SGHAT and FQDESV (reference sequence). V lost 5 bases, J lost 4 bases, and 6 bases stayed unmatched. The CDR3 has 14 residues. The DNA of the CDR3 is TGTGCCAGCAGCCCGGGACTAGCTTTTTACGAGCAGTACTTC. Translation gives CASSPGLAFYEQYF.

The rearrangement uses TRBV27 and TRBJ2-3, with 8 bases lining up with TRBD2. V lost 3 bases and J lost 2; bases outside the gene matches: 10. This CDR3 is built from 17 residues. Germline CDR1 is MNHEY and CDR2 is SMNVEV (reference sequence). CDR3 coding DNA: TGTGCCAGCAGTTTCAGAAATAGCGGGACTCTCACAGATACGCAGTATTTT. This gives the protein CASSFRNSGTLTDTQYF.

The CDR3 is CSVGSVVGELFF. CDR3 coding DNA: TGCAGCGTTGGCAGTGTGGTCGGGGAGCTGTTTTTT. The chain recombines TRBV29-1 with TRBJ2-2; D gene unclear. Germline V lookup: CDR1 SQVTM, CDR2 ANQGSEA. The CDR3 runs to 12 residues. The ends were cut back, 4 bases at V and 7 bases at J, with 10 bases in the middle.

The CDR3 coding sequence is TGTGCCAGCAGTGAATTCCTCAGCGGGGGGAGCACAGATACGCAGTATTTT. Its translation is CASSEFLSGGSTDTQYF. The gene calls are TRBV6-1 and TRBJ2-3; TRBD2 matches at 9 bases. Trimming took 2 bases from V and 0 from J; bases not matched to a gene: 6. Germline V gene lookup returns CDR1 MNHNS and CDR2 SASEGT. CDR3 size: 17 residues.

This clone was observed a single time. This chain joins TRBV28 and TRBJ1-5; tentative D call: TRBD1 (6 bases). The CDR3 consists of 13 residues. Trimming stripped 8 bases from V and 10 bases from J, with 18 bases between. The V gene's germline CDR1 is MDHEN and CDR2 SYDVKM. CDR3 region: CASLPGQKRPQHF. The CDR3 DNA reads TGTGCCAGCCTACCCGGACAGAAACGACCCCAGCATTTT.

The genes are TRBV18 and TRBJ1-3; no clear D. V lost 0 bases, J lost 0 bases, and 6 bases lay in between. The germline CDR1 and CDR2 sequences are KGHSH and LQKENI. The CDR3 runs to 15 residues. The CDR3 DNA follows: TGTGCCAGCTCACCACCGGGCCTCTCTGGAAACACCATATATTTT. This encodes CASSPPGLSGNTIYF.

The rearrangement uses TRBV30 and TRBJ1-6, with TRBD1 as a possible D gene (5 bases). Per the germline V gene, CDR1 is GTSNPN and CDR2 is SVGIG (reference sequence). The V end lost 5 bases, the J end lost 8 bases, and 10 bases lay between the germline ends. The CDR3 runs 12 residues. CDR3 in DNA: TGTGCCTGGGGGGGGACCGATTCACCCCTCCACTTT. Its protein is CAWGGTDSPLHF.

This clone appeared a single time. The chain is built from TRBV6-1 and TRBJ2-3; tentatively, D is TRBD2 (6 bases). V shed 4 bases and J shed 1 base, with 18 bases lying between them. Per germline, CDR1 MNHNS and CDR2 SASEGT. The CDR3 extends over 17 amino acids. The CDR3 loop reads CASSGPDYDPRTDTQYF. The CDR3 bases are TGTGCCAGCAGTGGGCCGGACTACGACCCTCGCACAGATACGCAGTATTTT.

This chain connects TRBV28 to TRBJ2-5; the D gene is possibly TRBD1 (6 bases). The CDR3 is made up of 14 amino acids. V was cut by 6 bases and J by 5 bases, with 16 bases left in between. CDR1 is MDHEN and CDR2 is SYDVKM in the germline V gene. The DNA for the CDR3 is TGTGCCAGCAGCCCCCTAGGGGGAAGGGAGACCCAGTACTTC. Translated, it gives CASSPLGGRETQYF.

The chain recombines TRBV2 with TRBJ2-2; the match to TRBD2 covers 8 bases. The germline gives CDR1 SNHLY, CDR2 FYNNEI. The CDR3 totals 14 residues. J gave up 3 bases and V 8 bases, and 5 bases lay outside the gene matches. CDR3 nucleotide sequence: TGTGCCAGCCGGGGGGGAAGGGACACCGGGGAGCTGTTTTTT. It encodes CASRGGRDTGELFF. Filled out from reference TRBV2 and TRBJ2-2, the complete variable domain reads EPEVTQTPSHQVTQMGQEVILRCVPISNHLYFYWYRQILGQKVEFLVSFYNNEISEKSEIFDDQFSVERPDGSNFTLKIRSTKLEDSAMYFCASRGGRDTGELFFGEGSRLTVL.

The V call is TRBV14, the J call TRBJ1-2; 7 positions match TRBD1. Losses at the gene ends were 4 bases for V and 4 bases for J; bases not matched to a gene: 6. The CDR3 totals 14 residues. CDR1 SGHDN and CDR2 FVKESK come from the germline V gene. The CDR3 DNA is TGTGCCAGCAGCCCCGGACAGGCCATCTATGGCTACACCTTC. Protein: CASSPGQAIYGYTF.

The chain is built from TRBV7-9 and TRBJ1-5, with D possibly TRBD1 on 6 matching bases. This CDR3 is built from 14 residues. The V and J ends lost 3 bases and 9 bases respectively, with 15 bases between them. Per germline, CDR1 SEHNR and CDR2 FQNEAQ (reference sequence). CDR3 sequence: CASSFDITGTPQHF. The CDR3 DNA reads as TGTGCCAGCAGCTTCGATATTACAGGGACGCCCCAGCATTTT.

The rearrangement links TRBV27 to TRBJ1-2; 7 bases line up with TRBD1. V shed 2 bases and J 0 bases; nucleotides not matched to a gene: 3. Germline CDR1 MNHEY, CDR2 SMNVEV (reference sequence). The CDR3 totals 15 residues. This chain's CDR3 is CASSLQGGANYGYTF. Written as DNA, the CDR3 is TGTGCCAGCAGTTTACAAGGGGGCGCTAACTATGGCTACACCTTC.

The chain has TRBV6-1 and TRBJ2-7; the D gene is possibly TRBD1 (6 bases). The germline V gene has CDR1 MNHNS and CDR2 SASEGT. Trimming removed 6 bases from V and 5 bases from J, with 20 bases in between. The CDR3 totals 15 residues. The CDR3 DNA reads TGTGCCAGCAGCTCCAACAGGGATAATCCCCACGAGCAGTACTTC. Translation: CASSSNRDNPHEQYF.

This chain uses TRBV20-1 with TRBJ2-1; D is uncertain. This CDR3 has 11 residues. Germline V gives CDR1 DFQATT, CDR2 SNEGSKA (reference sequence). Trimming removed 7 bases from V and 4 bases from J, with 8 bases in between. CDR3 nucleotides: TGCAGTGGACTGGGTTACAATGAGCAGTTCTTC. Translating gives CSGLGYNEQFF.

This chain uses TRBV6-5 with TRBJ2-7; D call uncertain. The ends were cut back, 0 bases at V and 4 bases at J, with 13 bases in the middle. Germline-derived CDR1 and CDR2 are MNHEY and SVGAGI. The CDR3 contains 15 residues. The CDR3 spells CASSYSNRGLYEQYF. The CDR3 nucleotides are TGTGCCAGCAGTTACTCGAACCGAGGTTTATACGAGCAGTACTTC.